The 10 T cell receptor beta chains given below trace back to one sample, sequenced in a study of CD8 T cells in Susac syndrome. Reverse transcription used roughly 0.5 to 1 ug RNA and random hexamers. TCRdb re-analysed the immunoSEQ multiplex PCR reads in MiXCR, keeping a single row per CDR3 protein. Here the sample spans 90,000 to 150,000 distinct CDR3 sequences, 90% to 95% being singletons. Specimen: CD4+ T cells from PBMCs. These receptors all come from a human donor with multiple sclerosis.

The chain combines TRBV7-9 with TRBJ2-5; the D gene is possibly TRBD2 (5 bases). The CDR3 is made up of 13 amino acids. V lost 8 bases and J lost 0, with 10 bases in between. Per germline, CDR1 SEHNR and CDR2 FQNEAQ (reference sequence). DNA for the CDR3: TGTGCCAGCTCCCGGGGATACCAAGAGACCCAGTACTTC. Amino acids: CASSRGYQETQYF.

J is TRBJ1-5 and V is TRBV2; 8 positions agree with TRBD1. This CDR3 has 13 amino acids. V shed 6 bases and J 4 bases; nucleotides not matched to a gene: 2. The germline CDR1 and CDR2 sequences are SNHLY and FYNNEI. As DNA, the CDR3 is TGTGCCAGCAGGCAGGGGGCAAATCAGCCCCAGCATTTT. Its protein product is CASRQGANQPQHF. Using reference TRBV2 and TRBJ1-5 for the parts outside the CDR3, the full variable domain is EPEVTQTPSHQVTQMGQEVILRCVPISNHLYFYWYRQILGQKVEFLVSFYNNEISEKSEIFDDQFSVERPDGSNFTLKIRSTKLEDSAMYFCASRQGANQPQHFGDGTRLSIL.

The chain carries TRBV29-1 and TRBJ1-1; maybe TRBD1 (6 bases). This CDR3 spans 15 amino acids. The germline gives CDR1 SQVTM, CDR2 ANQGSEA. With 5 bases removed from V and 0 bases from J, the gap between germline ends came to 16 bases. The CDR3: CSVFRETGLNTEAFF. The CDR3 DNA reads as TGCAGCGTTTTTCGAGAGACAGGATTGAACACTGAAGCTTTCTTT. The full variable domain, completed using reference TRBV29-1 and TRBJ1-1, is SAVISQKPSRDICQRGTSLTIQCQVDSQVTMMFWYRQQPGQSLTLIATANQGSEATYESGFVIDKFPISRPNLTFSTLTVSNMSPEDSSIYLCSVFRETGLNTEAFFGQGTRLTVV.

The V gene is TRBV7-7, the J gene TRBJ1-6; no reliable D call. Germline CDR1 reads SSHAT; CDR2 reads FNYEAQ (reference sequence). V lost 5 bases to trimming and J lost 8 bases, with 10 bases between them. This CDR3 is built from 13 residues. CDR3 region: CASSLDIDSPLHF. The CDR3 nucleotides read TGTGCCAGCAGCCTAGATATAGATTCACCCCTCCACTTT.

This chain uses TRBV7-9 with TRBJ1-1, with a tentative D call TRBD1 (6 bases). The CDR3 length is 15 residues. Trimming took off 5 bases at V and 5 bases at J, with 18 bases between the two ends. From germline, CDR1 is SEHNR and CDR2 FQNEAQ (reference sequence). The chain's CDR3 is CASSRGDIRGTEAFF. CDR3 in DNA: TGTGCCAGCAGCCGCGGGGACATTCGGGGAACTGAAGCTTTCTTT.

This clonotype was counted once. The chain joins TRBV10-2 to TRBJ2-7; D is possibly TRBD1 (6 bases). Germline V CDR1 and CDR2: WSHSY, SAAADI. Trimming removed 3 bases at V and 4 bases at J, with 10 bases between. This CDR3 spans 13 amino acids. The CDR3 DNA reads TGCGCCAGCAGTGACAGGGGTTGGTACGAGCAGTACTTC. Its protein is CASSDRGWYEQYF.

J is TRBJ2-7 and V is TRBV19; TRBD1 might be the D (5 bases). The length of the CDR3 is 14 residues. V was clipped by 3 bases and J by 0 bases, with 9 bases between them. Germline V gene data show CDR1 as LNHDA and CDR2 as SQIVND (reference sequence). The CDR3 DNA reads as TGTGCCAGTAGTATTCGACAGAGCTCCTACGAGCAGTACTTC. Residues: CASSIRQSSYEQYF.

V and J are TRBV7-9 and TRBJ1-2; 8 bases line up with TRBD1. With V trimmed by 2 bases and J by 8 bases, 13 bases remained unmatched. The CDR3 length is 16 residues. Germline CDR1 and CDR2: SEHNR and FQNEAQ (reference sequence). CDR3: CASSLTWTGPGRGYTF. The CDR3 nucleotides read TGTGCCAGCAGCTTAACTTGGACAGGGCCGGGGAGGGGCTACACCTTC.

This clonotype occurred once. V and J are TRBV5-4 and TRBJ2-1; 7 nucleotides align to TRBD1. Losses at the gene ends were 1 base for V and 7 bases for J; bases not matched to a gene: 11. From germline, CDR1 is SGHNT and CDR2 YYREEE (reference sequence). The CDR3 is 16 residues long. The CDR3: CASSLTGAVLGNEQFF. The CDR3 nucleotides read TGTGCCAGCAGCTTGACAGGGGCTGTGCTTGGGAATGAGCAGTTCTTC.

The J gene is TRBJ1-5, the V gene TRBV20-1; TRBD1 is a possible D gene (6 bases). The germline CDR1 and CDR2 sequences are DFQATT and SNEGSKA (reference sequence). The CDR3 contains 14 residues. V was shortened by 4 bases and J by 4 bases, with 14 bases between the two germline ends. The CDR3 DNA reads TGCAGTGCTACCGCAATACAGGGAAATCAGCCCCAGCATTTT. Amino acids: CSATAIQGNQPQHF.